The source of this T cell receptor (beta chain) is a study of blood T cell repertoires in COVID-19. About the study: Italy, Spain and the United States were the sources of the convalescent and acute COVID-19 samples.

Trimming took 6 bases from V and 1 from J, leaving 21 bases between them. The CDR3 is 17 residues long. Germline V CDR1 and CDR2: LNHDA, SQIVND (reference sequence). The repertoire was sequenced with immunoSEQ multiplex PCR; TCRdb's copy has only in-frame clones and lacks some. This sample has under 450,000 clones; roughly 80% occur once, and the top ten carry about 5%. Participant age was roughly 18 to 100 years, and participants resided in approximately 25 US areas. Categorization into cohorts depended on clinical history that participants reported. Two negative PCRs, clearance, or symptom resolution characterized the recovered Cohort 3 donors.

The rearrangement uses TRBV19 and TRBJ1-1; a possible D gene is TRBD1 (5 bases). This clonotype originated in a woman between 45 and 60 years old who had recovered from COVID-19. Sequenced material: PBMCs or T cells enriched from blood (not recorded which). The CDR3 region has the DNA TGTGCCAGTAGAATGAAGGCAAGGGGCGTATCGAACACTGAAGCTTTCTTT. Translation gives CASRMKARGVSNTEAFF. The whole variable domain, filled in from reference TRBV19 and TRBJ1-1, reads DGGITQSPKYLFRKEGQNVTLSCEQNLNHDAMYWYRQDPGQGLRLIYYSQIVNDFQKGDIAEGYSVSREKKESFPLTVTSAQKNPTAFYLCASRMKARGVSNTEAFFGQGTRLTVV.